Included here is one T cell receptor beta chain sequence, with context. It lacks a known antigen. Nothing much larger sits one base from this clone, and base qualities are not available. The V end loses 2 bases and the J end loses 6 bases, and a stretch of 11 bases separates them. CDR1 is given as WNHNN and CDR2 as SYGVQD, both from the germline V gene (reference sequence). Including cysteine and phenylalanine, the CDR3 has 13 amino acids. CDR3 DNA only is kept here, 39 bases in frame from base 1. The library was produced with the immunoSEQ multiplex PCR assay. The multiplex PCR relied on a mix of 60 forward primers for TCR Vbeta segments and 13 reverse primers for TCR Jbeta segments. The CDR3 region of rearranged TCR beta genes was amplified from genomic DNA by a multiplex PCR assay. The amplified TCR beta libraries were sequenced on the Illumina HiSeq System as 87-base-pair reads. In the authors' own workflow: A later analysis counted about 82 million unique TCR beta chains across the 650 to 700 repertoires, and roughly 9.9 million of these chains were shared by at least two donors. Raw reads were error-corrected and collapsed into unique sequences with a nearest-neighbor algorithm that merged closely related sequences to remove PCR and sequencing errors. Alignment of CDR3 sequences to IMGT reference sequences was used to assign V, D and J gene segments. Each retained sequence needed at least a six-nucleotide match to both a V gene segment and a J gene segment. Rearrangements were classified as productive when the CDR3 lacked stop codons and remained in frame with V and J, and all other rearrangements were classified as non-productive. Following IMGT convention, CDR3 was defined as the stretch from the second conserved V-encoded cysteine up to the conserved J-encoded phenylalanine. In an earlier analysis of 500 to 650 of the donors, sequences lacking an unambiguous match to a single V gene segment were excluded. In an earlier analysis of a few hundred of the donors, V segments were called functional above 56.7% productive rearrangements and were called segregating when the between-donor standard deviation exceeded 5%. A statistical classification framework was built for diagnosing cytomegalovirus status from the catalog of TCR beta chain sequences. In a later analysis, V and J genes were assigned by comparing TCR nucleotide sequences against IMGT/GENE-DB human TR gene sequences. Using the TCRdist pipeline, a later analysis assigned CDR3 sequences along with most-parsimonious VDJ recombination scenarios. A later analysis defined each TCR beta chain by its CDR3 amino acid sequence plus V-gene family, and excluded reads lacking a unique V-gene family. To address suspected cross-contamination and a sequencing artifact, a later analysis removed a few hundred highly shared, low-generation-probability nucleotide sequences. In a later analysis, a clonal expansion index was calculated for each public chain from normalized within-repertoire ranks of inferred template counts. A later analysis computed generation probabilities with a VDJ recombination model fitted to out-of-frame rearrangements, and checked the results against IGoR. Hypergeometric tests were used in a later analysis to score TCR-TCR, TCR-HLA and TCR-CMV co-occurrence, with a repertoire-size bias correction applied to the TCR pairs. In a later analysis, false discovery rates were estimated by permuting HLA or CMV assignments 20 times. In a later analysis, co-occurring TCRs were grouped using DBSCAN, and TCRdist sequence similarity was added for clustering within HLA-allele-positive subsets. Repertoires with fewer than 30,000 or more than 120,000 public chains, plus five repertoires with anomalous nucleotide sharing, were excluded from co-occurrence clustering. Sourced from immuneACCESS, this table was stored by TCRdb with only in-frame sequences that have V and J called. A share of the clones is absent; for the studies checked, an unresolved V gene accounts for under half, and the remainder has no known explanation. That table supplies the V and J calls and clone size; D and trimming were determined from the DNA. The sample has about 130,000 clones on record, 75% to 90% of them singletons. The ten largest clones take up 1% of the sample.

In total, over 600 healthy bone marrow donors made up the cohort. At the time of sampling, every cohort member was nominally healthy, though immune exposures that went unrecorded were likely present. The donor was CMV seronegative and was included in the group of about 400 seronegative cohort members. Each donor provided a peripheral blood sample, and peripheral blood mononuclear cells were used for TCR beta sequencing. Genomic DNA was extracted from the blood cell samples with the Qiagen DNeasy Blood Extraction Kit. The data stem from a study of cytomegalovirus exposure and HLA in healthy donors (dated by TCRdb to the late 2010s). Turning to the overall study: In an earlier analysis of fewer than 750 of the donors, 250 to 300 Gb of sequence data and about 110 million unique TCR beta sequences from about 179 million T cells were reported. Roughly 300 gigabases of sequencing data and roughly 90 million unique TCR sequences were included in an early release covering roughly 600 HLA-typed donors. The genetic ancestry cluster associated with self-reported Caucasian donors included about four fifths of the roughly 390 genotyped donors. The study aimed to test whether cataloging public T cell receptors could reveal signatures of past pathogen exposure. Using immunosequencing, the study profiled T cell repertoires from fewer than 850 subjects and related those repertoires to cytomegalovirus serostatus. Besides the first cohort of hundreds of subjects, a separate validation cohort made up of 120 or so different subjects was used. To predict cytomegalovirus infection status, the study combined high-throughput TCR immunosequencing, statistical association of individual TCRs with disease status, and machine learning. In a later analysis, previously published TCR beta repertoires from 600 to 850 donors were re-analyzed and high-resolution HLA genotyping was added so that TCR occurrence patterns could be studied. The later analysis used no new phenotypic data to find candidate immune exposures, relying instead on TCR beta sequences and their occurrence across donors. An earlier analysis of about 600 of the donors used high-throughput TCR beta sequencing to judge whether each TCR beta V gene segment behaved as functional or pseudogenic. Donor age, sex, ethnicity and CMV serostatus were compiled alongside the repertoire data. A later genetic analysis used genome-wide SNP genotypes for about 65% of the 666 donors, treating that subset as a discovery cohort. All discovery cohort repertoires had been generated using a single sequencing platform. Both class I and class II loci were covered by HLA typing, at four-digit resolution. The number of typed donors differed by locus: roughly 620-630 for A, B, C, DRB1 and DQB1; approximately 540 for DQA1; over 600 for DPA1; and approximately 450 for DPB1. About five DR-DQ haplotypes were handled as single units for association and clustering, since linkage in the cohort was strong. Among some 410 genotyped donors of the cohort, an average of about 240,000 unique TCR beta nucleotide sequences was sequenced per donor, of which about 19% were non-productive.

Points the paper makes about the study in general: According to a later analysis, most CMV-associated TCR beta chains appeared to be HLA-restricted, and the HLA associations seemed to be driven largely by CMV exposure. According to a later analysis, parvovirus B19, influenza, CMV and Epstein-Barr virus appeared linked to several top co-occurrence clusters. The only immune exposure information available for the cohort was CMV serostatus. V-gene and J-gene trimming of TCR beta chains was associated with a missense DCLRE1C variant in a later genetic analysis, and the association was replicated in an independent cohort. In a later analysis, HLA-associated TCR beta chains showed more clonal expansion and lower generation probabilities than non-associated chains that were equally common. At a false discovery rate of 0.05, a later analysis linked 15,000 to 20,000 TCR beta sequences to specific HLA alleles. Because HLA typing was unavailable for some donors at each locus, only the typed subset was used in association tests. Roughly uniform sequencing depth across donors was assumed in presence/absence analyses, although this assumption may not hold. The authors suggested that the approach could potentially be generalized to other disease states and immunological phenotypes. A total of fewer than 200 TCR beta chains were listed by the study as associated with cytomegalovirus. In vitro tests confirmed that three of the cytomegalovirus-associated TCR beta chains recognize cytomegalovirus antigens. Some IMGT-functional V segments, including TRBV6-2 and TRBV6-3, could not be told apart with the 87-base-pair reads, so those segments were excluded. The classifier was reported to diagnose cytomegalovirus status with high specificity and sensitivity in both the original cohort and the validation cohort. A further reported finding was that TCR beta sequences accurately predicted the HLA-A and HLA-B alleles for most subjects in the first cohort. Most TCR sequences were observed very rarely across donors, whereas some public TCRs were present in many individuals. Linkage disequilibrium might explain the correlated functional status among segregating V segments, but an unknown experimental factor could not be ruled out. Strong co-occurrence of HLA alleles, especially DR and DQ, made assigning TCR associations to individual alleles difficult. In a later analysis, the rate of TCR association differed among HLA loci, with DRB1 alleles having the most associated TCRs and HLA-C alleles having the fewest. Because counts were too low, about 15 rarely observed V segments, including chromosome 9 orphons, were left out of the earlier analysis of approximately 580 of the donors. In this cohort, only TCR beta chains were sequenced, and detectable features were limited by the absence of alpha or paired-chain data. In an earlier analysis of several hundred of the donors, most TCR beta V segments were observed in productive rearrangements about 90% or about 30% of the time, broadly matching IMGT annotations. The sequencing pipeline was judged likely to have produced a cluster of highly shared sequence variants as a technical artifact. A later genetic analysis reported fewer N-insertions in productive TCRs among donors in an Asian-associated ancestry cluster than the approximately 670-donor mean.

Sequences were obtained from PBMCs. The TCR was taken from a man between 35 and 55 years old in good health and CMV-seronegative. Recombination joined TRBV10-1 with TRBJ2-7; too little of a D gene remains to name it. The DNA sequence is given as TGCGCCAGCAGTGAGGGCCCTTATGGCGAGCAGTACTTC. Its protein is CASSEGPYGEQYF.